This T cell receptor (beta chain) is drawn from a study of cytomegalovirus exposure and HLA in healthy donors. The CDR3 has 13 residues. After removal of 7 bases from V and 6 bases from J, the junction contained 7 bases not matched to a gene. Germline-derived CDR1 and CDR2 are LNHDA and SQIVND (reference sequence). It was with 60 Vbeta and 13 Jbeta primers that the PCR ran. The data were produced by immunoSEQ multiplex PCR, yet TCRdb's version contains in-frame clones alone and is incomplete. The sample has roughly 140,000 clones; nearly 80% are singletons. The rearrangement joins TRBV19 to TRBJ1-2, with 8 positions matching TRBD1. The sequencing sample was made of PBMCs. The receptor was derived from a male donor in good health and CMV-seronegative. The CDR3 loop reads CASTRQGFNGYTF. CDR3 bases: TGTGCCAGTACGCGACAGGGGTTTAATGGCTACACCTTC.